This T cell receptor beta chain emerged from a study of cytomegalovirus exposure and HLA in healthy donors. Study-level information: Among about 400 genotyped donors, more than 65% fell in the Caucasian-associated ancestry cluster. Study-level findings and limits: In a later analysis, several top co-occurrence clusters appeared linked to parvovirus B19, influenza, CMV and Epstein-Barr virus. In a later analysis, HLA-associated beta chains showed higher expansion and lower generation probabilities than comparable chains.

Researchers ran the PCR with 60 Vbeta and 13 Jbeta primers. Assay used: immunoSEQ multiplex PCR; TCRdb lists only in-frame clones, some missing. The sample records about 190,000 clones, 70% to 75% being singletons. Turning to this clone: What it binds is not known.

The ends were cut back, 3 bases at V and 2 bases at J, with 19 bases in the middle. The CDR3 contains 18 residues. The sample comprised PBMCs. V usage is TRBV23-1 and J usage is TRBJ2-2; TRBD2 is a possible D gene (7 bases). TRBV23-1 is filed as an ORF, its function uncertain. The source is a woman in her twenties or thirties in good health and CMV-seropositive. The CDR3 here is CASSQRPRRGGNTGELFF. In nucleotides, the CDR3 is TGCGCCAGCAGTCAGCGACCTAGGAGGGGGGGAAACACCGGGGAGCTGTTTTTT.